These T cell receptor beta chains were read from a single sample in a study of identical twins. MiXCR, applied by TCRdb to the 5' RACE reads, yields one record per CDR3 protein. Of more than 1.5 million distinct CDR3 sequences in the sample, about 31% were seen once. Sequencing was performed on cord blood. The source is a newborn girl in good health. CDR3s include the opening cysteine and the closing phenylalanine or tryptophan. D genes are given only for firm matches. Rows may omit the clone size; those that give it use once, few, many or a size class.

CDR3	DNA	J	D	size	V
CASSLDRGRWTEAFF	TGTGCCAGTAGTTTAGACAGGGGGAGGTGGACTGAAGCTTTCTTT	TRBJ1-1	TRBD1	NA	TRBV19
CASSPGTGGTQPQHF	TGCGCCAGCAGCCCAGGGACAGGGGGCACTCAGCCCCAGCATTTT	TRBJ1-5	TRBD1	few	TRBV5-1
CASSGGQEEVYYGYTF	TGTGCCAGTAGTGGGGGACAGGAGGAAGTCTACTATGGCTACACCTTC	TRBJ1-2	TRBD1	few	TRBV19
CAGSLAGTVDYEQYF	TGTGCCGGCAGCTTAGCGGGGACAGTGGACTACGAGCAGTACTTC	TRBJ2-7	NA	NA	TRBV7-2
CASSLRARGHYGYTF	TGTGCCAGCAGCTTACGGGCCAGGGGGCACTATGGCTACACCTTC	TRBJ1-2	TRBD1	NA	TRBV11-2
CASSLARGSGGPSYEQYF	TGTGCCAGCAGCTTAGCCCGGGGTAGCGGGGGGCCAAGTTACGAGCAGTACTTC	TRBJ2-7	TRBD2	few	TRBV7-2
CASSRVAGPWNEQYF	TGTGCCAGCAGTCGAGTAGCGGGCCCCTGGAATGAGCAGTACTTC	TRBJ2-5	TRBD2	NA	TRBV27
CASSSDLTIDNGYTF	TGTGCCAGCAGCTCCGACCTGACAATTGATAATGGCTACACCTTC	TRBJ1-2	NA	NA	TRBV28
CATEGGVRTDTQYF	TGTGCCACCGAAGGGGGAGTCCGCACAGATACGCAGTATTTT	TRBJ2-3	NA	NA	TRBV7-8
CASSLAFLAGTDTQYF	TGTGCCAGCAGTTTAGCCTTTCTAGCGGGCACAGATACGCAGTATTTT	TRBJ2-3	TRBD2	NA	TRBV12-3/TRBV12-4
CASSSRGQGRTYEQYF	TGTGCCAGCAGTTCACGGGGACAGGGGCGGACCTACGAGCAGTACTTC	TRBJ2-7	TRBD1	NA	TRBV6-6
CATNYLDEQFF	TGTGCCACCAATTACCTGGATGAGCAGTTCTTC	TRBJ2-1	NA	NA	TRBV25-1
CASSESRGTDAQYF	TGCGCCAGCAGTGAATCCAGGGGCACAGATGCGCAGTATTTT	TRBJ2-3	NA	NA	TRBV10-2
CASSEALPSGHYNEQFF	TGTGCCAGCAGTGAAGCGCTTCCTAGCGGTCACTACAATGAGCAGTTCTTC	TRBJ2-1	TRBD2	many	TRBV2
CGAGQGAEKLFF	TGCGGTGCTGGACAGGGGGCTGAAAAACTGTTTTTT	TRBJ1-4	TRBD1	NA	TRBV20-1
CASSLTGGANVLTF	TGTGCCAGCAGTTTGACAGGTGGGGCCAACGTCCTGACTTTC	TRBJ2-6	NA	few	TRBV28
CASSTTCRGLGETQYF	TGTGCCAGTAGTACCACTTGCAGGGGGCTCGGAGAGACCCAGTACTTC	TRBJ2-5	TRBD1	NA	TRBV19
CANSLGVGGNQPQHF	TGTGCCAACAGTTTGGGGGTTGGGGGCAATCAGCCCCAGCATTTT	TRBJ1-5	NA	NA	TRBV6-5
CATKTGGYGYTF	TGTGCCACTAAGACAGGGGGCTATGGCTACACCTTC	TRBJ1-2	TRBD1	NA	TRBV10-3
CASRRGQAYTEAFF	TGTGCCAGCAGGAGAGGACAGGCCTACACTGAAGCTTTCTTT	TRBJ1-1	TRBD1	NA	TRBV6-6
CASSYSIPGTQYGYTF	TGTGCCAGCAGTTACTCGATCCCGGGGACCCAATATGGCTACACCTTC	TRBJ1-2	NA	NA	TRBV6-5
CASSFSGSHNEQFF	TGTGCCAGCAGCTTCAGCGGGAGTCACAATGAGCAGTTCTTC	TRBJ2-1	TRBD2	NA	TRBV7-6
CASRDYTLAGAGNTQYF	TGTGCCAGCAGGGACTATACGCTAGCGGGAGCTGGGAATACGCAGTATTTT	TRBJ2-3	TRBD2	NA	TRBV5-6
CASSYRRGSTDTQYF	TGTGCCAGCAGTTACAGGCGGGGGAGCACAGATACGCAGTATTTT	TRBJ2-3	TRBD2	few	TRBV6-2/TRBV6-3
CASGTSGFKVQFF	TGCGCCAGCGGGACTAGCGGTTTCAAAGTGCAGTTCTTC	TRBJ2-1	TRBD2	few	TRBV5-1